This entry lists 3 T cell receptor beta chains sequenced from one sample in a study of early T cells in non-severe SARS-CoV-2 infection. TCRdb ran MiXCR on the 5' RACE reads and lists one entry per CDR3 protein. This sample yields about 33,000 distinct CDR3 sequences, of which 5% to 6% are seen a single time; over 12% belongs to the top ten. Material for sequencing was whole blood. The origin of the receptors is an adult who was a healthcare worker with PCR-confirmed SARS-CoV-2 infection or an uninfected control (not recorded which).

In this sample, this clonotype turned up many times. The chain uses TRBV6-5 and TRBJ1-5; D is perhaps TRBD1 (6 bases). The CDR3 sequence is 15 residues long. V was clipped by 2 bases and J by 7 bases, with 15 bases between them. CDR1 is MNHEY, CDR2 SVGAGI, per germline. CDR3 residues: CASSYRGGTGQPQHF. The CDR3 DNA is TGTGCCAGCAGTTACAGGGGGGGGACGGGGCAGCCCCAGCATTTT.

This clonotype was detected many times. The chain couples TRBV6-1 to TRBJ1-5, with a possible D match to TRBD1 (6 bases). Trimming cost V 1 base and J 3 bases, with 7 bases left between them. The CDR3 spans 14 residues. CDR1 MNHNS and CDR2 SASEGT come from the germline V gene. This CDR3 is CASSEDRDNQPQHF. CDR3 DNA: TGTGCCAGCAGTGAAGACAGGGACAATCAGCCCCAGCATTTT.

The chain joins TRBV19 to TRBJ2-1; TRBD2 is a possible D gene (6 bases). The germline V gene encodes CDR1 LNHDA and CDR2 SQIVND (reference sequence). The CDR3 loop spans 14 amino acids. V lost 7 bases to trimming and J lost 4 bases, with 14 bases between them. The CDR3 nucleotides are TGTGCCAGTAAACACGGGGGAAGTTACAATGAGCAGTTCTTC. Amino acid sequence: CASKHGGSYNEQFF.